Reported below is one T cell receptor beta chain. These data come from a study of blood T cell repertoires in COVID-19. Study-wide context: Donors in the United States, Italy and Spain gave samples during acute or convalescent COVID-19.

This CDR3 region has 13 residues. The germline gives CDR1 SGHTA, CDR2 FQGTGA. V trimming: 5 bases; J trimming: 6 bases; junction bases outside the gene matches: 4. Original processing notes: It was from reference gene primer amplification that nucleated cell counts were estimated. Assay used: immunoSEQ multiplex PCR; TCRdb lists only in-frame clones, some missing. V and J calls and clone size come straight from that table; D and trimming were deduced from the DNA. The table includes under 500,000 clones, more than 85% detected once. The receptor was derived from a woman aged 25 to 39 with acute or convalescent COVID-19. The chain is built from TRBV7-3 and TRBJ2-3, with TRBD2 identical over 8 bases. The sequencing input was peripheral blood. CDR3: CASSPGGGDTQYF. The CDR3, as DNA: TGTGCCAGCAGCCCCGGCGGGGGGGATACGCAGTATTTT.